Listed here are 29 T cell receptor beta chains from one sample, sequenced in a study of cytomegalovirus exposure and HLA in healthy donors. TCRdb's table, derived via immunoSEQ multiplex PCR, lists solely in-frame clones and lacks some. The data hold about 54,000 clones, with over 85% observed a single time. Sequencing was performed on PBMCs. Receptors were obtained from a woman aged 18-29 years in good health and CMV-seropositive.

The rearrangement uses TRBV15 and TRBJ2-7; 8 bases align to TRBD1. The CDR3 covers 17 residues. J gave up 0 bases and V 4 bases, and 11 bases lay outside the gene matches. CDR1 and CDR2 from the germline V gene are LNHNV and YYDKDF (reference sequence). Here the CDR3 reads CATSNDLGGQASYEQYF. Here the CDR3 DNA reads TGTGCCACCAGCAACGATTTAGGGGGACAGGCCTCCTACGAGCAGTACTTC.

The chain is built from TRBV28 and TRBJ1-3; the D gene is possibly TRBD1 (6 bases). Trimming pared 7 bases from V and 4 bases from J, leaving 11 bases between. Germline CDR1 MDHEN, CDR2 SYDVKM. The CDR3 has 13 amino acids. CDR3 bases: TGTGCCAGCACCCCAGGGGTCGGAAACACCATATATTTT. This sequence encodes CASTPGVGNTIYF.

The rearrangement links TRBV13 to TRBJ1-4; possible D gene TRBD1, 5 bases. The germline gives CDR1 PRHDT, CDR2 FYEKMQ (reference sequence). CDR3 length: 14 residues. The germline V and J ends were trimmed by 1 base and 8 bases, with 11 bases remaining between them. CDR3 sequence: CASSLEREGEKLFF. CDR3 nucleotides: TGTGCCAGCAGCTTAGAACGGGAGGGGGAAAAACTGTTTTTT. Based on the CDR3 plus reference TRBV13 and TRBJ1-4, the full variable domain is AAGVIQSPRHLIKEKRETATLKCYPIPRHDTVYWYQQGPGQDPQFLISFYEKMQSDKGSIPDRFSAQQFSDYHSELNMSSLELGDSALYFCASSLEREGEKLFFGSGTQLSVL.

CDR3 sequence reads: CASSLQGYEQYF. As DNA, the CDR3 is TGTGCCAGCAGCCTACAGGGTTACGAGCAGTACTTC. The V call is TRBV5-4, the J call TRBJ2-7; D possibly corresponds to TRBD1 (6 bases). V lost 4 bases and J 4 bases, leaving 9 bases between the germline ends. The CDR3 sequence is 12 residues long. Germline V gene lookup returns CDR1 SGHNT and CDR2 YYREEE (reference sequence). The full variable domain, with the rest looked up from reference TRBV5-4 and TRBJ2-7, is ETGVTQSPTHLIKTRGQQVTLRCSSQSGHNTVSWYQQALGQGPQFIFQYYREEENGRGNFPPRFSGLQFPNYSSELNVNALELDDSALYLCASSLQGYEQYFGPGTRLTVT.

V and J are TRBV6-5 and TRBJ1-1, with D tentatively TRBD1 (6 bases). This CDR3 has 14 residues. CDR1 MNHEY and CDR2 SVGAGI come from the germline V gene. V shed 4 bases and J shed 0 bases, with 9 bases lying between them. The CDR3 DNA follows: TGTGCCAGCAGTTTAGGGGGTGTGAACACTGAAGCTTTCTTT. This translates into CASSLGGVNTEAFF.

This rearrangement joins TRBV2 to TRBJ1-1, with D tentatively TRBD1 (5 bases). The CDR3 runs to 11 residues. V was clipped by 2 bases and J by 8 bases, with 6 bases between them. Germline V gene lookup returns CDR1 SNHLY and CDR2 FYNNEI. CDR3 in amino acids: CASSEHREAFF. CDR3 in DNA: TGTGCCAGCAGTGAACACAGGGAAGCTTTCTTT.

This chain links TRBV27 with TRBJ2-3; D gene unclear. CDR1 is MNHEY and CDR2 is SMNVEV in the germline V gene (reference sequence). V was clipped by 7 bases and J by 2 bases, with 16 bases between them. The CDR3 consists of 15 residues. This CDR3 reads CASNPRSPHTDTQYF. CDR3 nucleotides: TGTGCCAGCAACCCCAGGTCGCCTCACACAGATACGCAGTATTTT.

The rearrangement joins TRBV5-1 to TRBJ2-7; 7 bases are shared with TRBD1. The CDR3 is 15 residues long. CDR1 is SGHRS, CDR2 YFSETQ, per germline. J gave up 0 bases and V 3 bases, and 6 bases lay outside the gene matches. The CDR3 DNA reads as TGCGCCAGCAGCTACGGGACAGCTCCCTCCTACGAGCAGTACTTC. Protein: CASSYGTAPSYEQYF.

The CDR3, as DNA: TGTGCCAGCAGCACGCCGGGACAGCTAAGCTCTGGGGCCAACGTCCTGACTTTC. This translates into CASSTPGQLSSGANVLTF. This chain joins TRBV5-4 and TRBJ2-6, with 7 bases that match TRBD1. CDR3 length equals 18 residues. The germline gives CDR1 SGHNT, CDR2 YYREEE (reference sequence). After removal of 4 bases from V and 0 bases from J, the junction contained 10 bases not matched to a gene.

This clone has a handful of counts. The CDR3 bases are TGCGCCAGCAGCTTGTTTACAGGAGATACGCAGTATTTT. It translates to CASSLFTGDTQYF. The rearrangement uses TRBV5-1 and TRBJ2-3, with a tentative D call TRBD1 (5 bases). Per the germline V gene, CDR1 is SGHRS and CDR2 is YFSETQ. Trimming left V 1 base short and J 5 bases short, with 8 bases between. This CDR3 region has 13 residues.

V gene TRBV30 combines with J gene TRBJ1-3; D perhaps matches TRBD1 (5 bases). There are 15 residues in the CDR3. V was shortened by 2 bases and J by 0 bases, with 11 bases between the two germline ends. Germline V CDR1 and CDR2: GTSNPN, SVGIG (reference sequence). The DNA of the CDR3 is TGTGCCTGGAGTTGGGGCACGAGCTCTGGAAACACCATATATTTT. Protein product: CAWSWGTSSGNTIYF.

The rearrangement links TRBV28 to TRBJ1-1, with D unresolved. V was clipped by 3 bases and J by 0 bases, with 14 bases between them. In germline, CDR1 is MDHEN, CDR2 SYDVKM. CDR3 length equals 16 residues. As DNA, the CDR3 is TGTGCCAGCAGTTTCGGCCGTGACACATTGAACACTGAAGCTTTCTTT. Amino acid sequence: CASSFGRDTLNTEAFF.

This clone has a single count. The chain joins TRBV7-9 to TRBJ2-7, with 7 bases lining up with TRBD1. The CDR3 loop spans 13 amino acids. V shed 8 bases and J 0 bases; nucleotides not matched to a gene: 4. Germline V gives CDR1 SEHNR, CDR2 FQNEAQ (reference sequence). For the CDR3, the DNA is TGTGCCAGCGACAGGGTAGGCTCCTACGAGCAGTACTTC. Translation: CASDRVGSYEQYF.

This chain joins TRBV7-2 and TRBJ2-1; D might be TRBD2 (6 bases). Between the trimmed V and J ends, which lost 5 bases and 9 bases, there was a span of 23 bases. The germline V gene has CDR1 SGHTA and CDR2 FQGNSA. The CDR3 is 16 residues long. The CDR3 DNA sequence: TGTGCCAGCAGCCTTTCCGTCGCCGGGGTCGGGGGTGAGCAGTTCTTC. This translates into CASSLSVAGVGGEQFF.

This chain uses TRBV10-3 with TRBJ1-4, with D unresolved. Trimming pared 2 bases from V and 0 bases from J, leaving 7 bases between. This CDR3 has 15 residues. CDR1 is ENHRY and CDR2 is SYGVKD in the germline V gene. This chain's CDR3 is CAISEQLATNEKLFF. The CDR3 DNA follows: TGTGCCATCAGTGAGCAATTAGCAACTAATGAAAAACTGTTTTTT.

The chain recombines TRBV27 with TRBJ2-1; D is ambiguous. Trimming cost V 3 bases and J 5 bases, with 11 bases left between them. Germline V lookup: CDR1 MNHEY, CDR2 SMNVEV (reference sequence). CDR3 size: 14 residues. CDR3 amino acids: CASSFRLADNEQFF. CDR3 nucleotide sequence: TGTGCCAGCAGTTTTCGACTGGCGGACAATGAGCAGTTCTTC.

This clone was counted a single time. The genes are TRBV7-9 and TRBJ2-5; D perhaps matches TRBD2 (5 bases). The V gene lost 5 bases and the J gene lost 6 bases, with 16 bases spanning the gap. The V gene's germline CDR1 is SEHNR and CDR2 FQNEAQ (reference sequence). The CDR3 runs 14 residues. CDR3 region: CASSPTSEVKTQYF. Written as DNA, the CDR3 is TGTGCCAGCAGCCCCACTAGTGAGGTGAAGACCCAGTACTTC.

The CDR3 DNA sequence: TGTGCCAGCAGCGTAGCTTTGGAGGTTACAGATACGCAGTATTTT. Its protein product is CASSVALEVTDTQYF. This chain links TRBV9 with TRBJ2-3; the D gene is possibly TRBD2 (5 bases). V lost 0 bases to trimming and J lost 3 bases, with 11 bases between them. The CDR3 has 15 amino acids. Germline assignment: CDR1 SGDLS and CDR2 YYNGEE.

The chain carries TRBV15 and TRBJ2-4, with D possibly being TRBD2 (5 bases). Germline CDR1 is LNHNV and CDR2 is YYDKDF (reference sequence). This CDR3 has 15 amino acids. Trimming took off 3 bases at V and 7 bases at J, with 16 bases between the two ends. The CDR3 region is CATSRAGAAANIQYF. Here the CDR3 DNA reads TGTGCCACCAGCAGGGCGGGTGCTGCTGCGAACATTCAGTACTTC.

This clone is medium-sized by share. J is TRBJ1-1 and V is TRBV5-4; 9 nucleotides agree with TRBD1. Germline loops: CDR1 SGHNT, CDR2 YYREEE (reference sequence). The CDR3 extends over 14 amino acids. With V trimmed by 6 bases and J by 6 bases, 9 bases remained unmatched. As DNA, the CDR3 is TGTGCCAGCACCCAAACAACAGGGGGCCCTGAAGCTTTCTTT. This sequence encodes CASTQTTGGPEAFF.

J is TRBJ2-1 and V is TRBV7-9; TRBD2 aligns across 11 bases. J gave up 5 bases and V 1 base, and 7 bases lay outside the gene matches. This CDR3 has 17 amino acids. Germline V gene data show CDR1 as SEHNR and CDR2 as FQNEAQ (reference sequence). In DNA form, the CDR3 reads TGTGCCAGCAGCTTAGTTGCTAGCGGGGGGCGGGACAATGAGCAGTTCTTC. Translated: CASSLVASGGRDNEQFF.

The CDR3 reads CAISHSGGAGEQFF. CDR3 nucleotides: TGTGCCATCAGCCATAGCGGGGGGGCTGGGGAGCAGTTCTTC. The chain has TRBV10-3 and TRBJ2-1, with 11 bases identical to TRBD2. Germline CDR1 and CDR2: ENHRY and SYGVKD. The CDR3 covers 14 residues. Trimming removed 6 bases from V and 10 bases from J; junction bases left unmatched: 8.

The chain links TRBV18 to TRBJ1-2; D is ambiguous. CDR1 and CDR2 from the germline V gene are KGHSH and LQKENI. V dropped 2 bases and J dropped 2 bases, with 6 bases sitting between them. This CDR3 has 13 residues. CDR3 residues: CASSPEKNYGYTF. CDR3 in DNA: TGTGCCAGCTCACCAGAGAAGAACTATGGCTACACCTTC.

The J gene is TRBJ2-7, the V gene TRBV28, with 10 bases identical to TRBD2. CDR1 MDHEN and CDR2 SYDVKM come from the germline V gene. Germline trimming cut 7 bases from V and 3 bases from J; bases unmatched to any gene: 3. This CDR3 is 13 amino acids long. The CDR3 reads CASTSSGGYEQYF. CDR3 DNA: TGTGCCAGCACCTCTAGCGGGGGCTACGAGCAGTACTTC.

The chain is built from TRBV9 and TRBJ2-4, with 11 bases matching TRBD2. V lost 0 bases to trimming and J lost 1 base; unmatched junction nucleotides: 6. Germline CDR1 and CDR2: SGDLS and YYNGEE. The CDR3 length is 18 residues. CDR3 sequence reads: CASSVVAGGPAAKNIQYF. The CDR3 DNA sequence: TGTGCCAGCAGCGTAGTAGCGGGGGGGCCCGCCGCCAAAAACATTCAGTACTTC.

This chain joins TRBV7-9 and TRBJ1-2; TRBD1 agrees at 7 bases. Per germline, CDR1 SEHNR and CDR2 FQNEAQ (reference sequence). The V segment lost 6 bases and the J segment 0 bases; nucleotides outside the gene matches: 13. This CDR3 contains 17 residues. The CDR3 reads CASSSTIRDRPNYGYTF. In DNA form, the CDR3 reads TGTGCCAGCAGTTCAACTATCCGGGACAGACCTAACTATGGCTACACCTTC.

The chain carries TRBV6-4 and TRBJ1-4; the D is unclear. Per the germline V gene, CDR1 is MRHNA and CDR2 is SNTAGT. The CDR3 extends over 13 amino acids. Trimming pared 6 bases from V and 5 bases from J, leaving 10 bases between. CDR3 amino acids: CASSRGTNEKLFF. In DNA, the CDR3 is TGTGCCAGCAGCCGGGGTACGAATGAAAAACTGTTTTTT.

This chain uses TRBV29-1 with TRBJ2-3, with unresolved D. The germline V and J ends were trimmed by 5 bases and 6 bases, with 9 bases remaining between them. The germline gives CDR1 SQVTM, CDR2 ANQGSEA. CDR3 length equals 11 residues. As DNA, the CDR3 is TGCAGCGTTCTTATTGTGGATACGCAGTATTTT. Protein product: CSVLIVDTQYF.

This chain uses TRBV10-3 with TRBJ2-2, with 8 bases fitting TRBD2. With V trimmed by 10 bases and J by 7 bases, 8 bases remained unmatched. This CDR3 is built from 13 residues. Looked up from germline, CDR1 is ENHRY and CDR2 is SYGVKD. The CDR3 region has the DNA TGTGCCACTCGGGGACTAGACGGCGGGGAGCTGTTTTTT. This sequence encodes CATRGLDGGELFF.